These 27 T cell receptor beta chains were sequenced from one sample in a study of blood T cell repertoires in COVID-19. The assay was immunoSEQ multiplex PCR, and TCRdb's table has in-frame clones only and misses some. This table holds 160,000 or so clones, about four fifths found once. The specimen sequenced was peripheral blood. The origin of the receptors is a man aged 55 to 70 with acute or convalescent COVID-19.

Worth noting for this clone: The same CDR3 can be traced to other DNA sequences in this sample. The chain is built from TRBV5-4 and TRBJ2-7; D possibly corresponds to TRBD1 (5 bases). The germline V gene encodes CDR1 SGHNT and CDR2 YYREEE (reference sequence). V lost 1 base and J 4 bases, leaving 6 bases between the germline ends. This CDR3 region has 12 residues. CDR3 nucleotide sequence: TGTGCCAGCAGCTTGCAGGGTTACGAGCAGTACTTC. This encodes CASSLQGYEQYF.

The genes are TRBV6-5 and TRBJ1-3; no reliable D call. The CDR3 extends over 14 amino acids. The V end was cut by 10 bases, the J end by 1 base, with 14 bases between. Germline CDR1 and CDR2: MNHEY and SVGAGI. The CDR3 DNA reads TGTGCCACCTTTAAGGAGAGTTCTGGAAACACCATATATTTT. It specifies CATFKESSGNTIYF.

V gene TRBV7-9 combines with J gene TRBJ2-5, with TRBD1 matching over 8 bases. The CDR3 is 16 amino acids. The V gene end was trimmed by 5 bases and the J gene end by 4 bases; junction bases not matched to a gene: 12. Germline V gene lookup returns CDR1 SEHNR and CDR2 FQNEAQ (reference sequence). This chain's CDR3 is CASSLLDRARGETQYF. CDR3 sequence (DNA): TGTGCCAGCAGCCTCCTGGACAGGGCGAGGGGAGAGACCCAGTACTTC.

V and J are TRBV4-3 and TRBJ2-1; 10 nucleotides agree with TRBD2. Germline lookup yields CDR1 LGHNA and CDR2 YSLEER. V trimming: 1 base; J trimming: 6 bases; junction bases outside the gene matches: 9. CDR3 length equals 17 residues. This chain's CDR3 is CASSQASLAGVGNEQFF. CDR3 DNA: TGCGCCAGCAGCCAAGCCTCCCTAGCGGGAGTCGGCAATGAGCAGTTCTTC.

The chain uses TRBV29-1 and TRBJ1-3; TRBD1 aligns across 9 bases. With V trimmed by 2 bases and J by 3 bases, 5 bases remained unmatched. In germline, CDR1 is SQVTM, CDR2 ANQGSEA. The CDR3 runs 15 residues. The CDR3 DNA sequence: TGCAGCGTTGAAAGGACAGGGGTTGTTGGAAACACCATATATTTT. It is translated as CSVERTGVVGNTIYF.

This clone was seen more than once but under ten times. The genes are TRBV4-1 and TRBJ2-7; 13 bases map to TRBD2. The CDR3 is made up of 17 amino acids. After removal of 4 bases from V and 5 bases from J, the junction contained 11 bases not matched to a gene. Germline V gene data show CDR1 as MGHRA and CDR2 as YSYEKL. CDR3 DNA sequence: TGCGCCAGCAGCCGGGGGGGACTAGCGGGATTGGGGAACGAGCAGTACTTC. It is translated as CASSRGGLAGLGNEQYF.

The chain recombines TRBV6-6 with TRBJ1-5; tentatively, D is TRBD1 (6 bases). Trimming removed 7 bases at V and 1 base at J, with 14 bases between. Germline assignment: CDR1 MNHNY and CDR2 SVGAGI (reference sequence). The CDR3 is 15 amino acids. DNA for the CDR3: TGTGCCAGCACCTCGGGACAACTAAGCAATCAGCCCCAGCATTTT. It specifies CASTSGQLSNQPQHF.

The V and J genes are TRBV4-3 and TRBJ2-7, with a weak D call TRBD2 (6 bases). V lost 0 bases, J lost 6 bases, and 12 bases lay in between. From germline, CDR1 is LGHNA and CDR2 YSLEER. The CDR3 runs to 14 residues. The CDR3 DNA follows: TGCGCCAGCAGCCAAGATTTTGGGGGAGGCGAGCAGTACTTC. As protein: CASSQDFGGGEQYF.

The rearrangement links TRBV6-2 or TRBV6-3 to TRBJ1-4; possible D gene TRBD1, 5 bases. Trimming took off 0 bases at V and 0 bases at J, with 14 bases between the two ends. The CDR3 length is 18 residues. Germline CDR1 is MNHEY and CDR2 is SVGEGT. CDR3 sequence: CASSYSSRGSATNEKLFF. The CDR3 region has the DNA TGTGCCAGCAGTTACTCGTCAAGGGGCTCCGCAACTAATGAAAAACTGTTTTTT.

This clone was seen only once. CDR3 sequence: CASSLESAGAYPLHF. The CDR3 nucleotides read TGTGCCAGCAGCTTAGAGTCCGCGGGGGCATACCCCCTCCACTTT. J is TRBJ1-6 and V is TRBV7-2, with D possibly being TRBD1 (6 bases). Trimming stripped 1 base from V and 13 bases from J, with 17 bases between. Germline assignment: CDR1 SGHTA and CDR2 FQGNSA. The CDR3 is made up of 15 amino acids.

This chain joins TRBV19 and TRBJ2-6, with TRBD2 as a possible D gene (5 bases). CDR3 length: 19 residues. Germline V gene data show CDR1 as LNHDA and CDR2 as SQIVND (reference sequence). The V end lost 3 bases, the J end lost 2 bases, and 20 bases lay between the germline ends. The CDR3 reads CASSISAQAMRAGANVLTF. The CDR3, as DNA: TGTGCCAGTAGTATCTCGGCGCAGGCTATGAGGGCTGGGGCCAACGTCCTGACTTTC.

V usage is TRBV28 and J usage is TRBJ2-3, with D tentatively TRBD2 (6 bases). Looked up from germline, CDR1 is MDHEN and CDR2 is SYDVKM. This CDR3 comprises 16 residues. Trimming took 6 bases from V and 2 from J, leaving 18 bases between them. The CDR3 region has the DNA TGTGCCAGCAGCCTCCGCGGGGCGGGGTCCACAGATACGCAGTATTTT. Protein product: CASSLRGAGSTDTQYF.

This chain connects TRBV24-1 to TRBJ2-5, with 8 bases aligning to TRBD1. Germline-derived CDR1 and CDR2 are KGHDR and SFDVKD. The trim removed 3 bases at V and 7 bases at J, leaving 6 bases unmatched. The CDR3 runs 14 residues. CDR3 bases: TGTGCCACCAGTGATCCACAGGGGGAAGGGACCCAGTACTTC. It specifies CATSDPQGEGTQYF.

V is TRBV2 and J is TRBJ1-1; D not certain. The CDR3 has 14 amino acids. Trimming took off 0 bases at V and 5 bases at J, with 10 bases between the two ends. In germline, CDR1 is SNHLY, CDR2 FYNNEI. CDR3 amino acids: CASSEAMEGTEAFF. In nucleotides, the CDR3 is TGTGCCAGCAGTGAAGCGATGGAGGGTACTGAAGCTTTCTTT.

The chain uses TRBV19 and TRBJ1-4; D remains unclear. The CDR3 totals 14 residues. Germline V gene sequence: CDR1 LNHDA, CDR2 SQIVND (reference sequence). Trimming took 1 base from V and 2 from J, leaving 5 bases between them. The CDR3 spells CASSIGATNEKLFF. In DNA form, the CDR3 reads TGTGCCAGTAGTATAGGCGCTACTAATGAAAAACTGTTTTTT.

The V call is TRBV11-2, the J call TRBJ2-5, with 12 bases that match TRBD2. The V and J ends lost 1 base and 4 bases, in that order; junction bases with no gene match: 4. From germline, CDR1 is SGHAT and CDR2 FQNNGV. This CDR3 is built from 16 residues. CDR3 in amino acids: CASSLGASGGVETQYF. For the CDR3, the DNA is TGTGCCAGCAGCTTAGGGGCTAGCGGGGGGGTAGAGACCCAGTACTTC.

The chain joins TRBV18 to TRBJ2-6; D possibly corresponds to TRBD2 (5 bases). This CDR3 is 16 amino acids long. The germline V gene encodes CDR1 KGHSH and CDR2 LQKENI. Trimming cost V 4 bases and J 0 bases, with 10 bases left between them. The CDR3 sequence: CASSQRGPSGANVLTF. The CDR3, as DNA: TGTGCCAGCTCACAGCGCGGGCCCTCTGGGGCCAACGTCCTGACTTTC.

The chain has TRBV6-5 and TRBJ2-3, with 8 bases matching TRBD2. Germline loops: CDR1 MNHEY, CDR2 SVGAGI. The CDR3 is 13 residues long. V lost 5 bases to trimming and J lost 8 bases; unmatched junction nucleotides: 6. The CDR3 reads CASSTPGGGTQYF. The CDR3, as DNA: TGTGCCAGCAGTACCCCGGGGGGGGGTACGCAGTATTTT.

This chain connects TRBV7-8 to TRBJ2-7, with TRBD2 identical over 8 bases. Trimming took 2 bases from V and 3 from J; bases not matched to a gene: 12. CDR1 and CDR2 from the germline V gene are SGHVS and FQNEAQ. This CDR3 has 17 residues. CDR3 sequence (DNA): TGTGCCAGCAGCTTAAATCTCGGCGGGGGGACCCTCTACGAGCAGTACTTC. It translates to CASSLNLGGGTLYEQYF.

The rearrangement joins TRBV28 to TRBJ1-3; the match to TRBD1 covers 7 bases. V lost 8 bases, J lost 0 bases, and 7 bases stayed unmatched. The germline V gene encodes CDR1 MDHEN and CDR2 SYDVKM. The CDR3 runs to 15 residues. CDR3 sequence reads: CASGTGTASGNTIYF. The CDR3 nucleotides are TGTGCCAGCGGGACCGGGACAGCCTCTGGAAACACCATATATTTT. Based on the CDR3 plus reference TRBV28 and TRBJ1-3, the full variable domain is DVKVTQSSRYLVKRTGEKVFLECVQDMDHENMFWYRQDPGLGLRLIYFSYDVKMKEKGDIPEGYSVSREKKERFSLILESASTNQTSMYLCASGTGTASGNTIYFGEGSWLTVV.

A remark on this clone: The same CDR3 arises from other DNA sequences in this sample as well. The chain couples TRBV5-5 to TRBJ2-7, with D perhaps TRBD1 (6 bases). Germline V CDR1 and CDR2: SGHKS, YYEKEE (reference sequence). Trimming took 4 bases from V and 2 from J, leaving 10 bases between them. The length of the CDR3 is 13 residues. CDR3: CASSPTGTYEQYF. The CDR3, as DNA: TGTGCCAGCAGCCCCACAGGGACCTACGAGCAGTACTTC.

This chain uses TRBV4-3 with TRBJ1-4; 8 nucleotides agree with TRBD1. This CDR3 comprises 14 residues. V lost 2 bases and J lost 5; bases outside the gene matches: 1. Germline lookup yields CDR1 LGHNA and CDR2 YSLEER. The CDR3 DNA reads TGCGCCAGCAGCCAATCAGGGGGCAATGAAAAACTGTTTTTT. Protein: CASSQSGGNEKLFF.

V gene TRBV4-2 combines with J gene TRBJ1-2; TRBD1 matches at 7 bases. Germline V gene sequence: CDR1 LGHNA, CDR2 YNFKEQ. V shed 4 bases, J shed 0 bases, and the junction held 14 bases outside the gene matches. The CDR3 totals 18 residues. As DNA, the CDR3 is TGTGCCAGCAGCCGAAAGATTGGGGGGACAGTGGCTAACTATGGCTACACCTTC. Translating gives CASSRKIGGTVANYGYTF.

The chain joins TRBV7-6 to TRBJ2-6; 8 positions agree with TRBD1. There are 18 residues in the CDR3. V shed 2 bases, J shed 5 bases, and the junction held 11 bases outside the gene matches. The germline CDR1 and CDR2 sequences are SGHVS and FNYEAQ. CDR3 region: CASSLPQGAVDWANVLTF. The CDR3, as DNA: TGTGCCAGCAGCTTACCTCAGGGGGCGGTAGATTGGGCCAACGTCCTGACTTTC.

The V gene is TRBV19, the J gene TRBJ1-5; D may be TRBD1 (5 bases). The germline V gene encodes CDR1 LNHDA and CDR2 SQIVND (reference sequence). The CDR3 sequence is 16 residues long. V lost 6 bases and J 3 bases, leaving 18 bases between the germline ends. CDR3: CASSDQQVHANQPQHF. The CDR3 DNA reads as TGTGCCAGTAGCGACCAACAGGTTCATGCCAATCAGCCCCAGCATTTT.

The J gene is TRBJ2-3, the V gene TRBV9; D remains ambiguous. V was cut by 4 bases and J by 4 bases, with 13 bases left in between. This CDR3 has 14 amino acids. CDR1 is SGDLS, CDR2 YYNGEE, per germline. The CDR3 nucleotides are TGTGCCAGCAGCCGCTCTGGGCAGTCAGATACGCAGTATTTT. Its translation: CASSRSGQSDTQYF.

This clone was recorded once. This rearrangement joins TRBV25-1 to TRBJ1-2; 8 nucleotides line up with TRBD1. V gave up 4 bases and J gave up 6 bases; unmatched junction bases: 4. The CDR3 consists of 13 residues. Germline CDR1 and CDR2: MGHDK and SYGVNS. The CDR3 DNA reads as TGTGCCAGCAGTGGCCGACAGGGGAATGGCTACACCTTC. Translated: CASSGRQGNGYTF.